Listed here are 9 T cell receptor beta chains from one sample, sequenced in a study of cytomegalovirus exposure and HLA in healthy donors. The repertoire was sequenced with immunoSEQ multiplex PCR; TCRdb's copy has only in-frame clones and lacks some. The data contain 110,000 or so clones, 88% of them seen just once; the ten biggest clones take up 2% to 2.5%. Sequencing was done on a sample of PBMCs. The receptors were gathered from a woman aged 18 to 35 in good health and CMV-seronegative.

A word on this clone: Other DNA sequences of this sample code for an identical CDR3. The rearrangement uses TRBV10-2 and TRBJ2-5, with unresolved D. V lost 0 bases and J 5 bases, leaving 4 bases between the germline ends. The germline CDR1 and CDR2 sequences are WSHSY and SAAADI. The CDR3 sequence is 12 residues long. CDR3 sequence: CASSESGETQYF. CDR3 nucleotide sequence: TGCGCCAGCAGTGAGTCCGGGGAGACCCAGTACTTC.

This clone was seen just once. CDR3 loop: CASSKGKTGGQEGDYGYTF. CDR3 DNA sequence: TGTGCCAGCAGCAAAGGGAAAACAGGGGGCCAAGAAGGGGACTATGGCTACACCTTC. This chain connects TRBV21-1 to TRBJ1-2; TRBD1 was called by the table and not checked on the DNA. TRBV21-1 is an annotated pseudogene. The CDR3 loop spans 19 amino acids.

DNA of the CDR3: TGTGCCAGCTCACCTATTGCGGGAGGGCCGGTCAATGAGCAGTTCTTC. It translates to CASSPIAGGPVNEQFF. The V call is TRBV18, the J call TRBJ2-1, with 9 bases that match TRBD2. This CDR3 contains 16 residues. The germline V gene has CDR1 KGHSH and CDR2 LQKENI. The V and J ends lost 3 bases and 6 bases, in that order; junction bases with no gene match: 9. The whole variable domain, remainder taken from reference TRBV18 and TRBJ2-1, is NAGVMQNPRHLVRRRGQEARLRCSPMKGHSHVYWYRQLPEEGLKFMVYLQKENIIDESGMPKERFSAEFPKEGPSILRIQQVVRGDSAAYFCASSPIAGGPVNEQFFGPGTRLTVL.

The V gene is TRBV7-3, the J gene TRBJ2-7; TRBD1 aligns across 7 bases. V trimming: 5 bases; J trimming: 6 bases; junction bases outside the gene matches: 7. The CDR3 contains 13 residues. Germline V gene sequence: CDR1 SGHTA, CDR2 FQGTGA. The CDR3 DNA sequence: TGTGCCAGCAGCGCCAGTAAGGGGGCCGAGCAGTACTTC. Translated: CASSASKGAEQYF.

This clone has a single count. This chain connects TRBV18 to TRBJ1-4; TRBD1 agrees at 7 bases. This CDR3 comprises 13 residues. Germline V CDR1 and CDR2: KGHSH, LQKENI. With 2 bases clipped from V and 7 bases from J, the junction kept 1 base outside the gene matches. CDR3 residues: CASSPGTVEKLFF. The CDR3 DNA reads TGTGCCAGCTCACCAGGGACAGTTGAAAAACTGTTTTTT.

The chain links TRBV11-2 to TRBJ1-2; 12 bases match TRBD1. The J segment lost 7 bases and the V segment lost 5 bases, leaving 8 bases of the junction unmatched. Germline CDR1 is SGHAT and CDR2 is FQNNGV. The CDR3 runs to 15 residues. CDR3 in amino acids: CASSKTGQGAPGYTF. DNA of the CDR3: TGTGCCAGCAGCAAAACGGGACAGGGGGCGCCTGGCTACACCTTC.

The rearrangement uses TRBV5-1 and TRBJ2-2, with TRBD1 matching over 7 bases. J lost 4 bases, V lost 7 bases, and 4 bases had no gene match. The CDR3 contains 13 residues. Germline V gene lookup returns CDR1 SGHRS and CDR2 YFSETQ. CDR3 coding DNA: TGCGCCAGCTCGACAGGGCCCACCGGGGAGCTGTTTTTT. This sequence encodes CASSTGPTGELFF.

This chain connects TRBV5-4 to TRBJ2-7; a possible D gene is TRBD2 (5 bases). The CDR3 runs 13 residues. The V and J ends lost 8 bases and 7 bases respectively, with 19 bases between them. From germline, CDR1 is SGHNT and CDR2 YYREEE (reference sequence). The DNA of the CDR3 is TGTGCCAGAACTAGTAGTCGTGCGGTGGAGCAGTACTTC. Encoded protein: CARTSSRAVEQYF. The whole variable domain, remainder taken from reference TRBV5-4 and TRBJ2-7, is ETGVTQSPTHLIKTRGQQVTLRCSSQSGHNTVSWYQQALGQGPQFIFQYYREEENGRGNFPPRFSGLQFPNYSSELNVNALELDDSALYLCARTSSRAVEQYFGPGTRLTVT.

The rearrangement uses TRBV19 and TRBJ2-6, with D tentatively TRBD1 (6 bases). CDR1 and CDR2 (germline): LNHDA, SQIVND (reference sequence). V lost 6 bases and J 0 bases, leaving 18 bases between the germline ends. The CDR3 consists of 18 residues. In DNA, the CDR3 is TGTGCCAGTAGGGGCATGACAGGTGCCCTCTCTGGGGCCAACGTCCTGACTTTC. It is translated as CASRGMTGALSGANVLTF.